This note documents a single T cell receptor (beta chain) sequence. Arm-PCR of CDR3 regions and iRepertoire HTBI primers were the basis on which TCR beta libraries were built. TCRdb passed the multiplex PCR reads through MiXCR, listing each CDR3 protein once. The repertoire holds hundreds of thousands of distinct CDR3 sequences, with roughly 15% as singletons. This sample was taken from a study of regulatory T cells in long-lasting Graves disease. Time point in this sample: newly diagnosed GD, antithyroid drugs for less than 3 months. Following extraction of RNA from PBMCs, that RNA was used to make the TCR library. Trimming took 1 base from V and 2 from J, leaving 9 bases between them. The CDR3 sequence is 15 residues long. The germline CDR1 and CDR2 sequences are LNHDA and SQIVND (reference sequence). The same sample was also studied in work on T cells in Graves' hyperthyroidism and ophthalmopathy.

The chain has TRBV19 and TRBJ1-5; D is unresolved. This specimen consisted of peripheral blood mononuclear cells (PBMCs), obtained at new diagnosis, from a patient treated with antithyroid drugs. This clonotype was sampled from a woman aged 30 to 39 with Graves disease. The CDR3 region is CASSIVRERNQPQHF. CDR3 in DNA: TGTGCCAGTAGTATAGTTCGGGAACGCAATCAGCCCCAGCATTTT.